This TCR beta chain was captured by sequencing in a study of shared clonotypes between healthy human individuals. Libraries were prepared by immunoSEQ multiplex PCR; TCRdb keeps only in-frame clonotypes and omits some of them. The sample lists some 800,000 clones, 85% to 95% occurring once. Only CD45RO-negative cells positively selected for CCR7 counted as naive CD8 cells, so terminally differentiated effector memory CD45RA+ cells were excluded. The ends lost 7 bases at V and 1 base at J; junction bases unmatched: 8. This CDR3 region has 15 residues. The V gene's germline CDR1 is LNHDA and CDR2 SQIVND (reference sequence).

This clonotype originated in a man aged 25-40 years in good health. The chain carries TRBV19 and TRBJ2-3, with 7 bases that match TRBD2. The specimen sequenced was naive CD8+ T cells sorted from blood. CDR3: CASTASGEGTDTQYF. The CDR3 nucleotides are TGTGCCAGTACCGCTAGCGGCGAGGGCACAGATACGCAGTATTTT.